The 9 T cell receptor beta chains below all came from one sample that was sequenced in a study of tumor-infiltrating lymphocytes in primary liver carcinoma. Without any cell sorting, 20-30 mg of bulk tissue yielded co-extracted RNA and DNA. Constant-region priming of around 500 ng total RNA yielded TCR beta cDNA. Three-round nested multiplex PCR performed with slightly modified ARM-PCR produced the TCR beta libraries. TRBV1-TRBV30 forward primers and a C-beta reverse primer were used in the first two PCR rounds, which each ran for about 11 cycles. TCRdb analysed the multiplex PCR reads with MiXCR anew, one entry per CDR3 protein. The sample includes about 37,000 distinct CDR3 sequences, roughly 73% of them seen just once. The sample taken for sequencing was tumor-adjacent normal liver tissue. The receptor set was obtained from a man aged 35 to 55 with primary liver carcinoma and hepatitis B virus infection.

This clonotype was counted at least ten times. The chain employs TRBV28 and TRBJ2-5; no firm D call. V lost 1 base and J 0 bases, leaving 15 bases between the germline ends. This CDR3 is 17 amino acids long. CDR1 is MDHEN, CDR2 SYDVKM, per germline. CDR3 nucleotide sequence: TGTGCCAGCAGTTTATCCGGCCCCCAAGGGTACCAAGAGACCCAGTACTTC. Its translation: CASSLSGPQGYQETQYF.

This chain links TRBV6-6 with TRBJ1-5, with D uncertain. The CDR3 totals 15 residues. The V end was cut by 6 bases, the J end by 4 bases, with 16 bases between. The germline CDR1 and CDR2 sequences are MNHNY and SVGAGI (reference sequence). The CDR3 DNA reads TGTGCCAGCAGCTGTAGCTGGAGGAGTAATCAGCCCCAGCATTTT. This gives the protein CASSCSWRSNQPQHF.

The chain links TRBV4-1 to TRBJ2-5; the D is unclear. V was clipped by 9 bases and J by 4 bases, with 15 bases between them. Germline CDR1 reads MGHRA; CDR2 reads YSYEKL. The CDR3 has 13 amino acids. Here the CDR3 reads CASNQDDTETQYF. The CDR3 DNA follows: TGCGCCAGTAACCAAGACGACACAGAGACCCAGTACTTC.

This clonotype was detected only once. An end of the junction differs from the germline gene, which may be a read error. This chain connects TRBV5-1 to TRBJ2-1, with a possible D match to TRBD2 (6 bases). The V gene's germline CDR1 is SGHRS and CDR2 YFSETQ. This CDR3 is 14 amino acids long. CDR3 nucleotides: TGCGCCACCAGCACCTTAGCGGCACACAATGAGCAATTCTTC. As protein: CATSTLAAHNEQFF.

Concerning this clonotype: A read error may produce the germline difference seen at one junction end. This chain links TRBV29-1 with TRBJ2-7, with no clear D. The CDR3 is 16 amino acids. Looked up from germline, CDR1 is SQVTM and CDR2 is ANQGSEA. The CDR3 region is CSAMASGTDTPYKQYF. The CDR3 DNA reads as TGCAGCGCCATGGCATCTGGTACCGACACTCCCTACAAGCAGTACTTC.

To note about this clonotype: This is likely a read error, given that the CDR3 carries no conserved phenylalanine or tryptophan at its end. This rearrangement joins TRBV7-9 to TRBJ1-3; D gene unclear. This CDR3 contains 16 residues. V dropped 9 bases and J dropped 3 bases, with 21 bases sitting between them. CDR1 is SEHNR, CDR2 FQNEAQ, per germline (reference sequence). The CDR3 sequence is CASSTPSGVSGNTIYL. The CDR3 nucleotides read TGTGCCAGTAGCACACCCTCCGGGGTGAGTGGAAACACCATATATCTT.

The J gene is TRBJ2-7, the V gene TRBV5-4, with D tentatively TRBD2 (5 bases). V was clipped by 10 bases and J by 6 bases, with 23 bases between them. The germline V gene has CDR1 SGHNT and CDR2 YYREEE (reference sequence). The CDR3 extends over 14 amino acids. CDR3 in amino acids: CAGTEADWAPEQYF. The CDR3 DNA follows: TGTGCCGGCACTGAGGCGGACTGGGCCCCCGAGCAGTACTTC.

On this clonotype itself: At one boundary the junction diverges from the germline segment, which might be a read error. V usage is TRBV11-2 and J usage is TRBJ2-7; TRBD1 might be the D (5 bases). The germline V gene encodes CDR1 SGHAT and CDR2 FQNNGV. The CDR3 sequence is 15 residues long. The CDR3 DNA reads as TGTGCCAGCAGCTTATCGGCAGGGTCTTTCTACGAGCAGTACTTT. It yields the protein CASSLSAGSFYEQYF.

In its sample, this clonotype was seen a few times. The chain uses TRBV2 and TRBJ2-7; D not resolved. The germline gives CDR1 SNHLY, CDR2 FYNNEI. V lost 3 bases to trimming and J lost 5 bases, with 8 bases between them. The CDR3 has 12 residues. This chain's CDR3 is CASSDQNHEQYF. The CDR3 DNA reads as TGTGCCAGCAGTGACCAGAACCACGAGCAGTACTTC.